Below, 27 T cell receptor beta chains from the same sample are listed, as sequenced in a study of blood T cell repertoires in COVID-19. Some clones are missing from TCRdb's copy, which holds only in-frame ones; the method was immunoSEQ multiplex PCR. The sample contains under 300,000 clones, roughly 90% of which appear only once. The sequenced material came from peripheral blood. These receptors came from a man in his fifties or sixties with acute or convalescent COVID-19.

The chain couples TRBV27 to TRBJ2-3, with TRBD2 identical over 7 bases. Per germline, CDR1 MNHEY and CDR2 SMNVEV (reference sequence). J was trimmed by 2 bases and V by 2 bases; bases with no gene match: 13. The CDR3 consists of 18 residues. The CDR3 protein is CASSLPPAGVHTTDTQYF. The CDR3 nucleotides are TGTGCCAGCAGTTTACCCCCCGCGGGAGTACACACCACAGATACGCAGTATTTT.

This chain links TRBV11-2 with TRBJ2-6, with D possibly TRBD1 on 6 matching bases. Germline-derived CDR1 and CDR2 are SGHAT and FQNNGV. Trimming left V 7 bases short and J 3 bases short, with 13 bases between. The CDR3 has 15 residues. This CDR3 is CASKGGHFGANVLTF. The CDR3 DNA sequence: TGTGCCAGCAAAGGGGGTCACTTTGGGGCCAACGTCCTGACTTTC.

The chain recombines TRBV2 with TRBJ2-1, with TRBD2 identical over 14 bases. This CDR3 has 15 residues. V trimming: 8 bases; J trimming: 9 bases; junction bases outside the gene matches: 9. CDR1 is SNHLY, CDR2 FYNNEI, per germline. CDR3 protein: CASGGLAGGRGEQFF. In DNA form, the CDR3 reads TGTGCCAGCGGTGGACTAGCGGGAGGTAGGGGTGAGCAGTTCTTC.

The CDR3 DNA reads TGTGCCAGCAGCTTCGAATGGCAGGGGGCCGGGGAGACCCAGTACTTC. It encodes CASSFEWQGAGETQYF. This chain connects TRBV7-6 to TRBJ2-5; the match to TRBD1 covers 8 bases. The CDR3 extends over 16 amino acids. V shed 3 bases and J 5 bases; nucleotides not matched to a gene: 11. From germline, CDR1 is SGHVS and CDR2 FNYEAQ.

The V call is TRBV4-3, the J call TRBJ1-2; possibly TRBD1 for D (5 bases). V lost 1 base and J lost 0, with 9 bases in between. There are 15 residues in the CDR3. Germline V gene lookup returns CDR1 LGHNA and CDR2 YSLEER. CDR3 amino acids: CASSQVGGANYGYTF. The CDR3 nucleotides are TGCGCCAGCAGCCAAGTCGGGGGGGCTAACTATGGCTACACCTTC.

The chain is built from TRBV7-9 and TRBJ1-1, with a possible D match to TRBD1 (6 bases). Between the trimmed V and J ends, which lost 5 bases and 1 base, there was a span of 14 bases. The CDR3 runs to 15 residues. The V gene's germline CDR1 is SEHNR and CDR2 FQNEAQ (reference sequence). The CDR3: CASSPKQGTNTEAFF. The CDR3 nucleotides read TGTGCCAGCAGCCCGAAACAGGGAACGAACACTGAAGCTTTCTTT.

This chain joins TRBV19 and TRBJ2-7; 9 bases fit TRBD1. Trimming cost V 4 bases and J 2 bases; bases outside gene matches: 6. Germline lookup yields CDR1 LNHDA and CDR2 SQIVND (reference sequence). The CDR3 extends over 15 amino acids. The chain's CDR3 is CASSKGTGGPYEQYF. CDR3 in DNA: TGTGCCAGTAGTAAGGGAACAGGGGGCCCCTACGAGCAGTACTTC.

Only a few counts were recorded for this clone. The rearrangement links TRBV2 to TRBJ2-3; 7 bases align to TRBD2. The V segment lost 1 base and the J segment 0 bases; nucleotides outside the gene matches: 4. CDR1 and CDR2 (germline): SNHLY, FYNNEI. The CDR3 runs 16 residues. CDR3 sequence: CASSEESGISTDTQYF. CDR3 coding DNA: TGTGCCAGCAGTGAAGAAAGCGGGATAAGCACAGATACGCAGTATTTT.

The chain couples TRBV6-6 to TRBJ2-5; 7 positions match TRBD2. After removal of 11 bases from V and 4 bases from J, the junction contained 4 bases not matched to a gene. The CDR3 length is 11 residues. Germline assignment: CDR1 MNHNY and CDR2 SVGAGI (reference sequence). The DNA of the CDR3 is TGTGCCGGCGGCGGGGGAGAGACCCAGTACTTC. This translates into CAGGGGETQYF.

The chain joins TRBV5-1 to TRBJ2-6; D is possibly TRBD1 (6 bases). Trimming shortened V by 4 bases and J by 2 bases, and 22 bases separated the two germline ends. This CDR3 contains 19 residues. Germline loops: CDR1 SGHRS, CDR2 YFSETQ. The CDR3 nucleotides are TGCGCCAGCAGCCGAGGGGGATGGAGGCCCACCCCTGGGGCCAACGTCCTGACTTTC. Its translation is CASSRGGWRPTPGANVLTF. Drawing the rest from reference TRBV5-1 and TRBJ2-6, the complete variable domain is KAGVTQTPRYLIKTRGQQVTLSCSPISGHRSVSWYQQTPGQGLQFLFEYFSETQRNKGNFPGRFSGRQFSNSRSEMNVSTLELGDSALYLCASSRGGWRPTPGANVLTFGAGSRLTVL.

This clone was seen a single time. The chain couples TRBV9 to TRBJ1-6; no clear D gene. Germline V lookup: CDR1 SGDLS, CDR2 YYNGEE. Trimming shortened V by 5 bases and J by 7 bases, and 16 bases separated the two germline ends. The CDR3 loop spans 15 amino acids. The CDR3 nucleotides read TGTGCCAGCAGTTCGATCCGTGGGAGGAATTCACCCCTCCACTTT. Translated: CASSSIRGRNSPLHF.

V usage is TRBV6-5 and J usage is TRBJ1-1; perhaps TRBD1 as D (5 bases). The V and J ends lost 8 bases and 9 bases respectively, with 16 bases between them. The CDR3 sequence is 12 residues long. CDR1 and CDR2 from the germline V gene are MNHEY and SVGAGI. CDR3 sequence reads: CASLYWGGQAFF. The CDR3 DNA follows: TGTGCCAGCTTGTATTGGGGGGGTCAAGCTTTCTTT.

This clone appeared a single time. The V gene is TRBV30, the J gene TRBJ1-4; no clear D gene. Germline V gene lookup returns CDR1 GTSNPN and CDR2 SVGIG (reference sequence). V shed 4 bases and J shed 4 bases, with 10 bases lying between them. The CDR3 is 13 residues long. This CDR3 is CAWKPRRNEKLFF. DNA for the CDR3: TGTGCCTGGAAGCCGAGGCGTAATGAAAAACTGTTTTTT. Filled out from reference TRBV30 and TRBJ1-4, the complete variable domain reads SQTIHQWPATLVQPVGSPLSLECTVEGTSNPNLYWYRQAAGRGLQLLFYSVGIGQISSEVPQNLSASRPQDRQFILSSKKLLLSDSGFYLCAWKPRRNEKLFFGSGTQLSVL.

In DNA, the CDR3 is TGTGCCAGCAGCGCTCCCAGCTCCTACAATGAGCAGTTCTTC. Amino acid sequence: CASSAPSSYNEQFF. V gene TRBV9 combines with J gene TRBJ2-1; D is undetermined. V lost 3 bases and J lost 0, with 7 bases in between. CDR1 and CDR2 (germline): SGDLS, YYNGEE. This CDR3 region has 14 residues.

The chain joins TRBV7-9 to TRBJ1-6, with no clear D. Trimming removed 6 bases from V and 3 bases from J, with 15 bases in between. The CDR3 has 16 amino acids. Germline V gene lookup returns CDR1 SEHNR and CDR2 FQNEAQ (reference sequence). DNA for the CDR3: TGTGCCAGCAGACCTGACTGGCCCTTCTATAATTCACCCCTCCACTTT. Residues: CASRPDWPFYNSPLHF.

The chain is built from TRBV12-3 or TRBV12-4 and TRBJ2-1; 10 nucleotides agree with TRBD2. Trimming at V came to 5 bases and at J to 11 bases, leaving 3 bases not matched to a gene. CDR3 length equals 12 residues. The CDR3 loop reads CASSRGLAKQFF. CDR3 DNA: TGTGCCAGCAGTCGGGGACTAGCGAAGCAGTTCTTC.

This chain connects TRBV7-3 to TRBJ1-1; 7 nucleotides align to TRBD1. There are 15 residues in the CDR3. The germline CDR1 and CDR2 sequences are SGHTA and FQGTGA. The V segment lost 3 bases and the J segment 4 bases; nucleotides outside the gene matches: 8. The CDR3 sequence is CASSLRGLLGTEAFF. The DNA for the CDR3 is TGTGCCAGCAGCTTGAGGGGGCTGCTCGGCACTGAAGCTTTCTTT.

This clone occurred a few times. This rearrangement joins TRBV5-8 to TRBJ1-3; perhaps TRBD1 as D (5 bases). V lost 4 bases and J lost 1, with 15 bases in between. Germline assignment: CDR1 SGHTS and CDR2 YDEGEE. The CDR3 loop spans 16 amino acids. CDR3 in DNA: TGTGCCAGCAGCGTAACGACAGTTTCTTCTGGAAACACCATATATTTT. Translated: CASSVTTVSSGNTIYF.

The chain has TRBV28 and TRBJ2-1; 7 bases agree with TRBD2. There are 16 residues in the CDR3. V was clipped by 5 bases and J by 5 bases; unmatched bases: 12. Germline lookup yields CDR1 MDHEN and CDR2 SYDVKM. The CDR3 sequence is CASSLPRGAGHNEQFF. The CDR3 nucleotides read TGTGCCAGCAGTCTACCCCGCGGAGCGGGGCACAATGAGCAGTTCTTC. The whole variable domain, filled in from reference TRBV28 and TRBJ2-1, reads DVKVTQSSRYLVKRTGEKVFLECVQDMDHENMFWYRQDPGLGLRLIYFSYDVKMKEKGDIPEGYSVSREKKERFSLILESASTNQTSMYLCASSLPRGAGHNEQFFGPGTRLTVL.

This sequence joins TRBV9 and TRBJ2-2; D possibly corresponds to TRBD1 (6 bases). Per the germline V gene, CDR1 is SGDLS and CDR2 is YYNGEE. The CDR3 runs 16 residues. V lost 1 base and J lost 1, with 11 bases in between. The CDR3 spells CASSVRPGQNTGELFF. DNA for the CDR3: TGTGCCAGCAGCGTAAGACCGGGACAGAACACCGGGGAGCTGTTTTTT.

Note on this clone: Its ends do not fully match the called genes, so a read error is possible. The chain employs TRBV6-2 or TRBV6-3 and TRBJ1-5, with 8 bases matching TRBD1. The CDR3 has 15 amino acids. CDR1 is MNHEY, CDR2 SVGEGT, per germline. CDR3 sequence: CASSNSRTGNQPQHF. CDR3 nucleotides: TGTGCCAGCAGTAACTCCCGGACAGGGAATCAGCCCCAGCATTTT.

This rearrangement joins TRBV7-3 to TRBJ2-5, with 10 nucleotides matching TRBD2. The V and J ends lost 2 bases and 5 bases, in that order; junction bases with no gene match: 5. Germline CDR1 reads SGHTA; CDR2 reads FQGTGA. This CDR3 has 15 residues. The CDR3 spells CASSLGSGRGETQYF. For the CDR3, the DNA is TGTGCCAGCAGCTTAGGGAGCGGGAGGGGTGAGACCCAGTACTTC.

V gene TRBV18 combines with J gene TRBJ2-5; D is perhaps TRBD1 (7 bases). Between the trimmed V and J ends, which lost 3 bases and 2 bases, there was a span of 22 bases. This CDR3 region has 18 residues. In germline, CDR1 is KGHSH, CDR2 LQKENI. DNA for the CDR3: TGTGCCAGCTCACCGACAGGGAGGACAACCTGGGTTCAAGAGACCCAGTACTTC. Its translation: CASSPTGRTTWVQETQYF.

The gene calls are TRBV6-5 and TRBJ1-4; 7 bases are a match to TRBD1. The CDR3 sequence is 12 residues long. Germline CDR1 is MNHEY and CDR2 is SVGAGI. V shed 7 bases, J shed 11 bases, and the junction held 7 bases outside the gene matches. CDR3 residues: CASTSTTGKLFF. DNA for the CDR3: TGTGCCAGCACCTCAACGACAGGGAAACTGTTTTTT.

This chain connects TRBV30 to TRBJ1-5; tentative D call: TRBD1 (6 bases). The CDR3 covers 17 residues. Trimming left V 0 bases short and J 2 bases short, with 17 bases between. Germline V gene data show CDR1 as GTSNPN and CDR2 as SVGIG (reference sequence). CDR3 in DNA: TGTGCCTGGAGTGTAGCGGGGAAAGGGGGGGGCAATCAGCCCCAGCATTTT. Protein product: CAWSVAGKGGGNQPQHF.

CDR3 sequence: CASSREGLAEIISTDTQYF. Here the CDR3 DNA reads TGTGCCAGCTCACGGGAGGGACTAGCGGAGATTATTAGCACAGATACGCAGTATTTT. The J gene is TRBJ2-3, the V gene TRBV18, with 11 positions matching TRBD2. The CDR3 has 19 residues. V dropped 4 bases and J dropped 0; count of bases not matched to a gene: 12. Germline V gene lookup returns CDR1 KGHSH and CDR2 LQKENI.

The chain employs TRBV6-2 or TRBV6-3 and TRBJ2-2; tentatively, D is TRBD1 or TRBD2 (5 bases each). This CDR3 region has 17 residues. Trimming took 6 bases from V and 2 from J, leaving 19 bases between them. The germline CDR1 and CDR2 sequences are MNHEY and SVGEGT. CDR3 bases: TGTGCCAGCAGCCCTAGCCCCAGGGCAAGTAACACCGGGGAGCTGTTTTTT. Amino acids: CASSPSPRASNTGELFF.